These 31 T cell receptor beta chains share one sample of origin, sequenced in a study of blood T cell repertoires in COVID-19. The method was immunoSEQ multiplex PCR; TCRdb's version includes in-frame clones alone and lacks a portion of them. The table has roughly 250,000 clones, approximately 83% seen once. The sequenced sample was peripheral blood. The source is a person aged 70 to 79 with COVID-19, enrolled during active disease.

The V and J genes are TRBV5-4 and TRBJ2-1; D is perhaps TRBD2 (5 bases). CDR1 and CDR2 from the germline V gene are SGHNT and YYREEE (reference sequence). This CDR3 has 12 amino acids. Deletions cut 2 bases from V and 7 bases from J, with 7 bases between. The CDR3 DNA is TGTGCCAGCAGCTTCACTAGTAATGAGCAGTTCTTC. Amino acid sequence: CASSFTSNEQFF. The entire variable domain, with the rest obtained from reference TRBV5-4 and TRBJ2-1, is as follows: ETGVTQSPTHLIKTRGQQVTLRCSSQSGHNTVSWYQQALGQGPQFIFQYYREEENGRGNFPPRFSGLQFPNYSSELNVNALELDDSALYLCASSFTSNEQFFGPGTRLTVL.

The CDR3 DNA reads as TGCGCCAGCAGCTTGGATCAGGGCCGAAGGGATGGCTACACCTTC. It encodes CASSLDQGRRDGYTF. This rearrangement joins TRBV5-1 to TRBJ1-2, with D perhaps matching TRBD1 (5 bases). The CDR3 contains 15 residues. CDR1 and CDR2 (germline): SGHRS, YFSETQ. Trimming took 0 bases from V and 6 from J, leaving 15 bases between them.

This sequence joins TRBV9 and TRBJ2-2; 8 bases align to TRBD2. J was trimmed by 9 bases and V by 2 bases; bases with no gene match: 9. This CDR3 spans 15 amino acids. Germline V lookup: CDR1 SGDLS, CDR2 YYNGEE. Here the CDR3 DNA reads TGTGCCAGCAGCGTCTCCCTCCTAGCGGGTCGGGAGCTGTTTTTT. Protein: CASSVSLLAGRELFF.

This clone is a singleton in its sample. V and J are TRBV28 and TRBJ1-4, with a tentative D call TRBD1 (6 bases). This CDR3 is 15 amino acids long. The germline V gene encodes CDR1 MDHEN and CDR2 SYDVKM. V shed 5 bases and J shed 8 bases, with 18 bases lying between them. CDR3 nucleotide sequence: TGTGCCAGCAGTGAAGGGGGTCCTACGGGGGAAAAACTGTTTTTT. It specifies CASSEGGPTGEKLFF.

This chain links TRBV2 with TRBJ1-5, with 8 bases fitting TRBD1. There are 15 residues in the CDR3. V shed 7 bases, J shed 2 bases, and the junction held 7 bases outside the gene matches. Germline V CDR1 and CDR2: SNHLY, FYNNEI. CDR3 bases: TGTGCCAGCATAAAAACGACAGGGGGCAATCAGCCCCAGCATTTT. Amino acid sequence: CASIKTTGGNQPQHF.

The sample holds a few counts of this clone. V gene TRBV7-2 combines with J gene TRBJ1-4; D remains ambiguous. The germline V gene encodes CDR1 SGHTA and CDR2 FQGNSA. This CDR3 spans 14 amino acids. The V end lost 2 bases, the J end lost 6 bases, and 10 bases lay between the germline ends. The CDR3 DNA is TGTGCCAGCAGCTTATTAGAAAGAGATGAAAAACTGTTTTTT. Encoded protein: CASSLLERDEKLFF.

The genes are TRBV9 and TRBJ2-5; 9 bases line up with TRBD2. The CDR3 has 16 amino acids. Germline trimming cut 1 base from V and 2 bases from J; bases unmatched to any gene: 6. In germline, CDR1 is SGDLS, CDR2 YYNGEE. The CDR3 loop reads CASSVRAGGGQETQYF. For the CDR3, the DNA is TGTGCCAGCAGCGTAAGGGCGGGAGGGGGACAAGAGACCCAGTACTTC.

The V and J genes are TRBV6-2 or TRBV6-3 and TRBJ2-3, with D perhaps matching TRBD2 (7 bases). The CDR3 is made up of 14 amino acids. The germline V gene encodes CDR1 MNHEY and CDR2 SVGEGT. V lost 1 base to trimming and J lost 5 bases, with 10 bases between them. The CDR3 DNA is TGTGCCAGCAGTTACTGGGGGGGACAAGATACGCAGTATTTT. Translation gives CASSYWGGQDTQYF.

The rearrangement links TRBV7-9 to TRBJ1-6; no definite D call. The CDR3 sequence is 16 residues long. Trimming took 1 base from V and 1 from J, leaving 8 bases between them. Germline lookup yields CDR1 SEHNR and CDR2 FQNEAQ (reference sequence). CDR3 protein: CASSLVSGSYNSPLHF. Here the CDR3 DNA reads TGTGCCAGCAGCTTAGTATCAGGATCCTATAATTCACCCCTCCACTTT.

The chain carries TRBV4-1 and TRBJ2-7; D is possibly TRBD1 (5 bases). The CDR3 runs to 12 residues. Deletions cut 3 bases from V and 7 bases from J, with 10 bases between. Germline assignment: CDR1 MGHRA and CDR2 YSYEKL. The CDR3 nucleotides are TGCGCCAGCAGCCATGGGGCAGATGAGCAGTACTTC. Translated: CASSHGADEQYF.

J is TRBJ1-4 and V is TRBV27, with unresolved D. Germline lookup yields CDR1 MNHEY and CDR2 SMNVEV (reference sequence). The CDR3 runs to 19 residues. V dropped 5 bases and J dropped 0 bases, with 22 bases sitting between them. The CDR3 sequence: CASSGSWLSQIATNEKLFF. CDR3 coding DNA: TGTGCCAGCAGTGGATCTTGGTTATCACAGATAGCAACTAATGAAAAACTGTTTTTT.

V and J are TRBV28 and TRBJ2-1, with 11 nucleotides matching TRBD1. J was trimmed by 12 bases and V by 3 bases; bases with no gene match: 13. The CDR3 contains 16 residues. From germline, CDR1 is MDHEN and CDR2 SYDVKM. The CDR3 region is CASSFSVGTGGSGQFF. CDR3 DNA: TGTGCCAGCAGTTTTAGCGTTGGGACAGGGGGGAGCGGGCAGTTCTTC.

The V and J genes are TRBV19 and TRBJ2-1; TRBD2 matches at 11 bases. Germline-derived CDR1 and CDR2 are LNHDA and SQIVND (reference sequence). With 3 bases clipped from V and 7 bases from J, the junction kept 8 bases outside the gene matches. The length of the CDR3 is 16 residues. The CDR3: CASSMLAGGPRNEQFF. The CDR3 coding sequence is TGTGCCAGTAGTATGTTAGCGGGGGGGCCACGGAATGAGCAGTTCTTC.

This clone was seen only once. The chain links TRBV4-2 to TRBJ1-5, with D hard to call. The V end lost 2 bases, the J end lost 0 bases, and 8 bases lay between the germline ends. CDR1 and CDR2 (germline): LGHNA, YNFKEQ. This CDR3 spans 15 amino acids. The CDR3 spells CASSQFLASNQPQHF. CDR3 DNA: TGTGCCAGCAGCCAATTTTTAGCTAGCAATCAGCCCCAGCATTTT.

This clone was counted a few times. The chain is built from TRBV7-9 and TRBJ1-6; D perhaps matches TRBD1 (6 bases). CDR3 length: 15 residues. The V end was cut by 2 bases, the J end by 8 bases, with 13 bases between. The germline gives CDR1 SEHNR, CDR2 FQNEAQ (reference sequence). The CDR3 protein is CASSLPTGSYSPLHF. The CDR3, as DNA: TGTGCCAGCAGCTTACCAACAGGGAGTTATTCACCCCTCCACTTT.

The V call is TRBV7-3, the J call TRBJ1-3, with D perhaps TRBD1 (5 bases). V lost 5 bases and J 0 bases, leaving 14 bases between the germline ends. This CDR3 is built from 16 residues. Germline-derived CDR1 and CDR2 are SGHTA and FQGTGA. This CDR3 reads CASSPLGVGSGNTIYF. As DNA, the CDR3 is TGTGCCAGCAGCCCCTTAGGGGTAGGCTCTGGAAACACCATATATTTT.

The CDR3 nucleotides read TGTGCCAGCAGCTTAGAGCGGGGCTATGGCTACACCTTC. Amino acids: CASSLERGYGYTF. The V and J genes are TRBV11-1 and TRBJ1-2; no reliable D call. The germline CDR1 and CDR2 sequences are SGHAT and FQDESV (reference sequence). Trimming pared 1 base from V and 4 bases from J, leaving 7 bases between. The CDR3 runs to 13 residues.

The chain links TRBV5-1 to TRBJ2-2, with 9 bases fitting TRBD1. From germline, CDR1 is SGHRS and CDR2 YFSETQ. Trimming at V came to 3 bases and at J to 6 bases, leaving 6 bases not matched to a gene. This CDR3 has 15 amino acids. CDR3 protein: CASSSGQGGAGELFF. For the CDR3, the DNA is TGCGCCAGCAGCTCGGGACAGGGTGGCGCCGGGGAGCTGTTTTTT.

The rearrangement links TRBV4-3 to TRBJ1-6; possibly TRBD1 for D (5 bases). Deletions cut 0 bases from V and 7 bases from J, with 10 bases between. CDR3 length equals 15 residues. CDR1 and CDR2 from the germline V gene are LGHNA and YSLEER. As DNA, the CDR3 is TGCGCCAGCAGCCAAGAGCAGGGAAGAAATTCACCCCTCCACTTT. Residues: CASSQEQGRNSPLHF.

This clone occurred once. The chain joins TRBV19 to TRBJ1-2; D unclear. V lost 6 bases, J lost 0 bases, and 17 bases lay in between. Germline CDR1 is LNHDA and CDR2 is SQIVND (reference sequence). The CDR3 is 16 amino acids. The CDR3 DNA reads as TGTGCCAGTAGAGAGACAAATACCCCAACTAACTATGGCTACACCTTC. Protein sequence: CASRETNTPTNYGYTF.

The gene calls are TRBV6-4 and TRBJ1-1; D possibly corresponds to TRBD1 (5 bases). Trimming took off 4 bases at V and 2 bases at J, with 17 bases between the two ends. The CDR3 contains 16 residues. Germline V gives CDR1 MRHNA, CDR2 SNTAGT. CDR3 nucleotides: TGTGCCAGCAGTGCCAGTTTCTTCGGGGGAAACACTGAAGCTTTCTTT. Translation: CASSASFFGGNTEAFF.

In regard to this clone: The same CDR3 arises from other DNA sequences in this sample as well. This chain joins TRBV3-1 (or the pseudogene TRBV3-2) and TRBJ1-5; D unclear. Germline-derived CDR1 and CDR2 are LGHDT and YNNKEL (reference sequence). V lost 0 bases and J lost 6, with 6 bases in between. This CDR3 is 13 amino acids long. The CDR3 loop reads CASSQDRGQPQHF. CDR3 coding DNA: TGTGCCAGCAGCCAAGATCGGGGTCAGCCCCAGCATTTT.

This chain links TRBV2 with TRBJ2-7; 7 nucleotides line up with TRBD1. The CDR3 length is 14 residues. The V and J ends lost 6 bases and 0 bases, in that order; junction bases with no gene match: 5. In germline, CDR1 is SNHLY, CDR2 FYNNEI. In DNA form, the CDR3 reads TGTGCCAGCAGGATCGGGACAGTCTCCTACGAGCAGTACTTC. Translated, it gives CASRIGTVSYEQYF. The entire variable domain, with the rest obtained from reference TRBV2 and TRBJ2-7, is as follows: EPEVTQTPSHQVTQMGQEVILRCVPISNHLYFYWYRQILGQKVEFLVSFYNNEISEKSEIFDDQFSVERPDGSNFTLKIRSTKLEDSAMYFCASRIGTVSYEQYFGPGTRLTVT.

The sample holds a few counts of this clone. This chain uses TRBV9 with TRBJ2-3, with 7 bases aligning to TRBD1. The germline gives CDR1 SGDLS, CDR2 YYNGEE. V was clipped by 0 bases and J by 11 bases; unmatched bases: 15. This CDR3 region has 16 residues. Here the CDR3 reads CASSVGTTPGTAWQYF. CDR3 in DNA: TGTGCCAGCAGCGTAGGCACAACACCGGGGACAGCCTGGCAGTATTTT.

The rearrangement joins TRBV5-1 to TRBJ2-2; 7 bases map to TRBD1. CDR3 length: 16 amino acids. Germline V gives CDR1 SGHRS, CDR2 YFSETQ. J gave up 7 bases and V 0 bases, and 9 bases lay outside the gene matches. The CDR3: CASSLVGGLLHGELFF. The DNA of the CDR3 is TGCGCCAGCAGCTTGGTAGGGGGCCTCTTACACGGGGAGCTGTTTTTT.

The gene calls are TRBV5-6 and TRBJ1-2; possibly TRBD1 for D (5 bases). The CDR3 runs 14 residues. Germline loops: CDR1 SGHDT, CDR2 YYEEEE. Trimming cost V 5 bases and J 5 bases, with 16 bases left between them. Here the CDR3 reads CASSVSRGTYGYTF. The CDR3 nucleotides are TGTGCCAGCAGTGTGAGTAGGGGAACATATGGCTACACCTTC.

This sequence joins TRBV7-8 and TRBJ2-1; D call uncertain. This CDR3 is built from 12 residues. Germline-derived CDR1 and CDR2 are SGHVS and FQNEAQ. Trimming pared 2 bases from V and 12 bases from J, leaving 11 bases between. The CDR3 nucleotides read TGTGCCAGCAGCTTATTATTCCTCTGGCAGTTCTTC. It encodes CASSLLFLWQFF.

The rearrangement joins TRBV10-3 to TRBJ1-5; perhaps TRBD1 as D (6 bases). Trimming pared 2 bases from V and 6 bases from J, leaving 14 bases between. Germline assignment: CDR1 ENHRY and CDR2 SYGVKD. The CDR3 extends over 15 amino acids. The CDR3 reads CAISEPDSRGQPQHF. The CDR3 region has the DNA TGTGCCATCAGTGAGCCCGATTCCAGGGGTCAGCCCCAGCATTTT.

This chain links TRBV6-5 with TRBJ2-7, with 7 bases matching TRBD1. The CDR3 runs to 14 residues. From germline, CDR1 is MNHEY and CDR2 SVGAGI. V lost 6 bases and J lost 4; bases outside the gene matches: 9. CDR3 nucleotides: TGTGCCAGCAGAACACAGACAGGGTCTTACGAGCAGTACTTC. This translates into CASRTQTGSYEQYF.

J is TRBJ2-1 and V is TRBV6-4; 14 bases match TRBD2. The V gene end was trimmed by 3 bases and the J gene end by 8 bases; junction bases not matched to a gene: 9. In germline, CDR1 is MRHNA, CDR2 SNTAGT. The CDR3 extends over 17 amino acids. The CDR3 region is CASSEAPTSGRADEQFF. The CDR3 nucleotides are TGTGCCAGCAGTGAAGCCCCGACTAGCGGGAGGGCGGATGAGCAGTTCTTC.

CDR3 loop: CASSPLGQGALLAGNTIYF. DNA of the CDR3: TGTGCCAGCAGCCCATTAGGACAGGGGGCCCTTCTAGCTGGAAACACCATATATTTT. The chain links TRBV7-9 to TRBJ1-3; 11 positions match TRBD1. After removal of 5 bases from V and 2 bases from J, the junction contained 14 bases not matched to a gene. Per germline, CDR1 SEHNR and CDR2 FQNEAQ (reference sequence). CDR3 length: 19 residues.